This T cell receptor beta chain was identified in a study of response to subunit inactivated influenza vaccine. The V gene lost 3 bases and the J gene lost 3 bases, with 9 bases spanning the gap. There are 14 residues in the CDR3. In germline, CDR1 is LNHNV, CDR2 YYDKDF (reference sequence). TCRdb reprocessed the RT-PCR reads via MiXCR and lists one record per CDR3 protein. This sample has 700,000 to 900,000 distinct CDR3 sequences, with 21% found just once. General observations from the study: Only a handful of new T cells, the authors suggested, are recruited with each seasonal influenza vaccination.

The table lists this clonotype with a few counts. Antigen specificity is unknown. This receptor was taken from a man aged 45-65 years who received an inactivated influenza vaccine. This rearrangement joins TRBV15 to TRBJ2-1; TRBD2 might be the D (5 bases). This sample comprised PBMCs from blood, obtained 4 to 6 days after vaccination. CDR3 coding DNA: TGTGCCACCAGCAGGGGAGCGAACTACAATGAGCAGTTCTTC. Translation: CATSRGANYNEQFF.